Below, one TCR beta chain is given with its context. Followed over time, Seattle patients had been enrolled while infection was active. As originally analysed: How many nucleated cells were present was estimated from reference gene primer amplification. Produced via immunoSEQ multiplex PCR; TCRdb's table is partial and in-frame only. V and J calls and clone size come straight from that table; D and trimming were deduced from the DNA. This table has under 250,000 clones, 88% appearing once. The data derive from a study of blood T cell repertoires in COVID-19. Overall study context: There were acute and convalescent COVID-19 samples, and they came from the United States, Italy and Spain. PBMCs, B-cell-depleted T cells, or T cells provided the cDNA or gDNA that made up the material.

This CDR3 spans 14 amino acids. Per the germline V gene, CDR1 is SGDLS and CDR2 is YYNGEE. The V end lost 4 bases, the J end lost 2 bases, and 11 bases lay between the germline ends. The V and J genes are TRBV9 and TRBJ2-3; D remains ambiguous. The sequence came from a woman aged 25 to 39 with COVID-19, enrolled during active disease. The source material was peripheral blood. Here the CDR3 DNA reads TGTGCCAGCAGCCCAAGAGCCGACACAGATACGCAGTATTTT. Protein: CASSPRADTDTQYF.